This TCR beta chain derives from a study of blood T cell repertoires in COVID-19 (dated by TCRdb to 2018 to 2020). Regarding the research as a whole: Collaborator samples came from the United States, Italy and Spain and covered acute and convalescent phases of COVID-19. Where available, HLA class I and class II types were obtained from metadata supplied by the sample provider rather than from assay-based typing. Samples were obtained from the ongoing ImmuneRACE study (first 160 participants) and from about 1,300 subjects provided by 6 global collaborators. The material from the prospective study consisted of cDNA or gDNA derived from T cells, B-cell-depleted T cells, or PBMCs. A freely available public database, intended as a resource for researchers studying the immune response to SARS-CoV-2, is where the repertoires were released. The sample metadata nearly always contained a de-identified subject ID, COVID-19 status, age in years and sex. Deeply sampled blood TCRbeta repertoires from subjects exposed to, actively infected with, or recovered from COVID-19 were included in the dataset.

The CDR3 goes from the cysteine to the phenylalanine over 18 residues. The entry retains the CDR3 DNA only, 54 bases that are in frame from base 1. Per the germline V gene, SGHTA is the CDR1 and FQGNSA is the CDR2. The junction shows trimming of 5 bases on V and 3 bases on J, plus 23 bases between the germline ends. Enrolling through a virtual design, the prospective study's participants ranged in age from roughly 18 to 89 years and lived across about two dozen United States geographic areas. In the prospective study, cohorts were assigned on the basis of participant-reported clinical history obtained from a screening survey and a study questionnaire. A participant counted as exposed if, within 2 weeks of entering the study, that participant had been in contact with someone who had a PCR-confirmed or clinician-diagnosed COVID-19 case. In the prospective study, mobile phlebotomists collected whole blood, serum and a nasopharyngeal or oropharyngeal swab from each participant. Additional blood draws and questionnaires over an approximately two-month period could optionally be provided by prospective study participants. Before DNA extraction, prospective study blood samples were shipped either frozen or at room temperature.

About this clone: This clone's antigen is unknown. The input lacks base qualities; no much larger clone sits a single base away.

What the authors observed across the whole study: Clinical and demographic metadata were provided uncurated, with the amount varying by source and participant.

TCRbeta CDR3 regions were amplified from genomic DNA using the immunoSEQ Assay, a bias-controlled multiplex PCR. The authors' pipeline ran thus. Within the assay, amplification of reference gene primers was used to estimate how many nucleated cells each sample contained. To quantify the absolute abundance of each unique TCRbeta CDR3 rearrangement, sequence reads were collapsed and filtered. For each sample, productive Simpson clonality was calculated as the square root of Simpson's diversity index over productive rearrangements. Sourced from immuneACCESS, this table was stored by TCRdb with only in-frame sequences that have V and J called. A share of the clones is absent; for the studies checked, an unresolved V gene accounts for under half, and the remainder has no known explanation. That table gives V, J and clone size, and the DNA gave D and trimming. The sample has about 370,000 clones on record, 90% to 95% of them singletons. Together, the top ten hold around 0.94% of the sample.

The receptor's source is a woman between 35 and 50 years old who had been exposed to COVID-19. The rearrangement joined TRBV7-2 to TRBJ1-5; the D gene is possibly TRBD1, with 6 bases matching. The sequencing input was PBMCs or T cells enriched from blood (not recorded which). The CDR3 region: CASSGSVGTGQNNQPQHF. The nucleotide sequence is TGTGCCAGCAGCGGGAGCGTGGGGACGGGACAAAACAATCAGCCCCAGCATTTT.